A single sample gave rise to the 13 T cell receptor beta chains below, sequenced in a study of response to subunit inactivated influenza vaccine. TCRdb used MiXCR to reprocess the RT-PCR reads, holding one entry per CDR3 protein. This sample has 200,000 to 250,000 distinct CDR3 sequences, with 9% to 15% found just once. Sequences were derived from non-naive T cells sorted from PBMCs, sampled less than 15 days before vaccination. The receptor source for this set is a middle-aged man who received an inactivated influenza vaccine.

This clonotype has only a few counts. The V call is TRBV20-1, the J call TRBJ2-2, with 10 bases aligning to TRBD2. CDR1 is DFQATT and CDR2 is SNEGSKA in the germline V gene (reference sequence). V gave up 5 bases and J gave up 4 bases; unmatched junction bases: 7. There are 15 residues in the CDR3. Written as DNA, the CDR3 is TGCAGTGCTCCTCGAGCGGGAGGGCCCACCGGGGAGCTGTTTTTT. Its translation is CSAPRAGGPTGELFF.

This clonotype was found a few times. V usage is TRBV7-4 and J usage is TRBJ2-3, with a possible D match to TRBD2 (5 bases). Between the trimmed V and J ends, which lost 5 bases and 4 bases, there was a span of 13 bases. From germline, CDR1 is SGHVT and CDR2 SQSDAQ. The CDR3 has 14 residues. In DNA form, the CDR3 reads TGTGCCAGCAGCCTCCCCGTGCGGGCAGATACGCAGTATTTT. It encodes CASSLPVRADTQYF.

The sample holds many counts of this clonotype. J is TRBJ2-1 and V is TRBV4-2, with TRBD2 matching over 12 bases. The length of the CDR3 is 15 residues. V dropped 4 bases and J dropped 8; count of bases not matched to a gene: 6. Germline lookup yields CDR1 LGHNA and CDR2 YNFKEQ. CDR3 DNA: TGTGCCAGCAGCCGAGCTAGCGGGAGGGGGGATGAGCAGTTCTTC. This sequence encodes CASSRASGRGDEQFF.

V is TRBV20-1 and J is TRBJ1-6, with D possibly being TRBD1 (5 bases). V lost 4 bases and J 14 bases, leaving 21 bases between the germline ends. The CDR3 consists of 14 residues. The germline gives CDR1 DFQATT, CDR2 SNEGSKA (reference sequence). CDR3 DNA sequence: TGCAGTGCTATTCCGGAACAGGAACTTCGGGCCCTCCACTTT. This codes for CSAIPEQELRALHF.

This clonotype occurred many times. This chain connects TRBV29-1 to TRBJ2-5; D uncertain. Trimming took off 4 bases at V and 6 bases at J, with 9 bases between the two ends. This CDR3 spans 11 amino acids. Per germline, CDR1 SQVTM and CDR2 ANQGSEA. The CDR3 sequence is CSVALSQTQYF. The CDR3 DNA follows: TGCAGCGTTGCGCTCAGCCAGACCCAGTACTTC.

This clonotype was recorded many times. The V gene is TRBV12-3 or TRBV12-4, the J gene TRBJ2-1; 16 bases are a match to TRBD2. The CDR3 runs to 19 residues. The V and J ends lost 7 bases and 2 bases, in that order; junction bases with no gene match: 11. CDR3 DNA: TGTGCCAGCATTCACGGGACTAGCGGGAGGGCCCAAGCCTACAATGAGCAGTTCTTC. This sequence encodes CASIHGTSGRAQAYNEQFF.

This clonotype has just a few counts. The chain couples TRBV27 to TRBJ2-1; 7 bases line up with TRBD1. CDR1 is MNHEY and CDR2 is SMNVEV in the germline V gene (reference sequence). J gave up 8 bases and V 3 bases, and 10 bases lay outside the gene matches. This CDR3 contains 15 residues. The CDR3 coding sequence is TGTGCCAGCAGTTTTTCGACAGGGCCCTGGGATGAGCAGTTCTTC. Its protein product is CASSFSTGPWDEQFF.

The genes are TRBV7-9 and TRBJ1-6; D gene unclear. The CDR3 is 15 amino acids. V dropped 4 bases and J dropped 3 bases, with 10 bases sitting between them. CDR1 and CDR2 (germline): SEHNR, FQNEAQ (reference sequence). The CDR3 here is CASSSGLHYNSPLHF. In nucleotides, the CDR3 is TGTGCCAGCAGCTCCGGTCTTCACTATAATTCACCCCTCCACTTT.

This rearrangement joins TRBV7-8 to TRBJ2-7; D tentatively fits TRBD1 or TRBD2 (5 bases each). This CDR3 is built from 14 residues. The V end lost 5 bases, the J end lost 3 bases, and 14 bases lay between the germline ends. Germline CDR1 SGHVS, CDR2 FQNEAQ. The CDR3 coding sequence is TGTGCCAGCAGCCCCGGGACCATCGGCTACGAGCAGTACTTC. Amino acid sequence: CASSPGTIGYEQYF. The full variable domain, rest sourced from reference TRBV7-8 and TRBJ2-7, is GAGVSQSPRYKVAKRGQDVALRCDPISGHVSLFWYQQALGQGPEFLTYFQNEAQLDKSGLPSDRFFAERPEGSVSTLKIQRTQQEDSAVYLCASSPGTIGYEQYFGPGTRLTVT.

The J gene is TRBJ2-1, the V gene TRBV7-2, with a possible D match to TRBD2 (7 bases). Trimming removed 1 base at V and 7 bases at J, with 20 bases between. The germline CDR1 and CDR2 sequences are SGHTA and FQGNSA. The CDR3 consists of 17 residues. Here the CDR3 reads CASSLVRGANWENEQFF. CDR3 bases: TGTGCCAGCAGCTTAGTACGGGGGGCCAATTGGGAGAATGAGCAGTTCTTC.

This clonotype came up many times. The J gene is TRBJ2-1, the V gene TRBV4-3; 9 bases are a match to TRBD1. V lost 0 bases, J lost 2 bases, and 2 bases stayed unmatched. CDR1 is LGHNA, CDR2 YSLEER, per germline. The CDR3 is 16 amino acids. CDR3 in DNA: TGCGCCAGCAGCCAAGATGGGACAGGGCCCTACAATGAGCAGTTCTTC. It specifies CASSQDGTGPYNEQFF.

The J gene is TRBJ2-1, the V gene TRBV7-9, with D tentatively TRBD2 (5 bases). V was cut by 5 bases and J by 4 bases, with 18 bases left in between. The CDR3 runs 16 residues. From germline, CDR1 is SEHNR and CDR2 FQNEAQ (reference sequence). DNA for the CDR3: TGTGCCAGCAGCCCAACCCGGGGTTTGGGGTACAATGAGCAGTTCTTC. Amino acids: CASSPTRGLGYNEQFF.

Many counts were recorded for this clonotype. This chain links TRBV18 with TRBJ1-6; no clear D gene. The germline V gene encodes CDR1 KGHSH and CDR2 LQKENI. The CDR3 covers 14 residues. The V end lost 3 bases, the J end lost 7 bases, and 10 bases lay between the germline ends. CDR3 coding DNA: TGTGCCAGCTCACCTACGTTCGGCAATTCACCCCTCCACTTT. This encodes CASSPTFGNSPLHF. The variable domain in full, with the rest retrieved from reference TRBV18 and TRBJ1-6, is NAGVMQNPRHLVRRRGQEARLRCSPMKGHSHVYWYRQLPEEGLKFMVYLQKENIIDESGMPKERFSAEFPKEGPSILRIQQVVRGDSAAYFCASSPTFGNSPLHFGNGTRLTVT.